This T cell receptor beta chain was documented in a study of T cells in Graves' hyperthyroidism and ophthalmopathy. As to this clonotype: The antigen is unknown.

Study-wide findings and caveats: Appearing also in blood were most of the thyroid clonotypes expanded above 0.001.

TCR beta CDR3 regions were amplified from RNA. The HTBI primer set drove a first-round RT-PCR of the TCR CDR3. TCRdb re-called the multiplex PCR reads with MiXCR, one entry per CDR3 protein. The table shows fewer than 900,000 distinct CDR3 sequences, with about 15% occurring only once. V was trimmed by 6 bases and J by 4 bases, leaving 19 bases between them. CDR1 and CDR2 (germline): SGHDT, YYEEEE. This CDR3 is built from 15 residues. The sample consisted of blood. The J gene is TRBJ1-2, the V gene TRBV5-6, with a weak D call TRBD1 (5 bases). The clonotype originates from a man younger than 35 with Graves' hyperthyroidism. The CDR3 loop is CASNLLWRGGYGYTF. The CDR3 nucleotides read TGTGCCAGCAACCTTCTTTGGAGGGGCGGCTATGGCTACACCTTC.